The source of this T cell receptor (beta chain) is a study of blood T cell repertoires in COVID-19. For the study at large: COVID-19 samples collected from the United States, Italy and Spain covered acute and convalescent phases.

V shed 7 bases, J shed 5 bases, and the junction held 10 bases outside the gene matches. The CDR3 covers 14 residues. CDR1 is SNHLY, CDR2 FYNNEI, per germline. The study drew participants aged about 18 to 95 years from 20 to 30 US areas. Cohort allocation depended upon clinical history that participants reported. All recovered Cohort 3 donors got two negative PCRs, got clearance, or saw symptom resolution. Clones were sequenced by immunoSEQ multiplex PCR, and TCRdb holds only the in-frame ones, with some missing. The data contain some 490,000 clones, approximately 90% of them singletons. The receptor was derived from an older woman who had recovered from COVID-19. The chain is built from TRBV2 and TRBJ1-2; TRBD1 matches 7 bases. Sequenced: PBMCs or T cells enriched from blood (not recorded which). CDR3 DNA: TGTGCCAGCACCCCACAGCTGACAGGGTATGGCTACACCTTC. It translates to CASTPQLTGYGYTF.